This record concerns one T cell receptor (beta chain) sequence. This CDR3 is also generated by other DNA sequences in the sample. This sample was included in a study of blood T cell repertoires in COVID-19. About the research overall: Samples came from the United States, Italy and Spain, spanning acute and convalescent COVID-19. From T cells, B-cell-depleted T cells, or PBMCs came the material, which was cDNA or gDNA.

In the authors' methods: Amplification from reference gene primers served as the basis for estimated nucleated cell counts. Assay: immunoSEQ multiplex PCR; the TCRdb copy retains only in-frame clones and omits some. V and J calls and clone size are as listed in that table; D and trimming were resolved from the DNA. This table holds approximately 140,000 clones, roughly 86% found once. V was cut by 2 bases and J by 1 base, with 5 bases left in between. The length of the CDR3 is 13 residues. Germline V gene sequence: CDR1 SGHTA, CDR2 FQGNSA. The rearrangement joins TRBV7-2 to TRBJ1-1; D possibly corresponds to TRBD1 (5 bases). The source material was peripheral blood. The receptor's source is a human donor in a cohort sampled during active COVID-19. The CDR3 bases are TGTGCCAGCAGCTTACAGGGGAACACTGAAGCTTTCTTT. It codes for CASSLQGNTEAFF.